This T cell receptor (beta chain) was captured by sequencing in a study of blood T cell repertoires in COVID-19. This CDR3 contains 14 residues. Looked up from germline, CDR1 is LGHDT and CDR2 is YNNKEL (reference sequence). The ends lost 4 bases at V and 3 bases at J; junction bases unmatched: 2. The assay was immunoSEQ multiplex PCR, and TCRdb's table has in-frame clones only and misses some. The top ten clones hold less than 75% of a sample with under 60,000 clones, over 80% of them seen once. This TCR came from a man between 65 and 85 years old with acute or convalescent COVID-19. The rearrangement uses TRBV3-1 (or the pseudogene TRBV3-2) and TRBJ1-1; the match to TRBD1 covers 10 bases. Sequenced: peripheral blood. The CDR3 protein is CASSRGTGDTEAFF. The DNA of the CDR3 is TGTGCCAGCAGCCGAGGGACAGGGGACACTGAAGCTTTCTTT.